The clone carrying this T cell receptor (beta chain) occurred once. CDR1 SNHLY and CDR2 FYNNEI come from the germline V gene. There are 14 residues in the CDR3. V was trimmed by 7 bases and J by 2 bases, leaving 12 bases between them. The data are from a study of blood T cell repertoires in COVID-19. Here immunoSEQ multiplex PCR was the method, and the copy in TCRdb shows in-frame clones only, minus some. The table includes a few hundred thousand clones, approximately 89% detected once. This receptor was taken from a woman aged 50 to 65 who had recovered from COVID-19. The material sequenced was peripheral blood. The rearrangement joins TRBV2 to TRBJ2-1; the D gene is possibly TRBD1 (5 bases). The CDR3 here is CASTPQVTYNEQFF. DNA for the CDR3: TGTGCCAGCACCCCACAGGTAACCTACAATGAGCAGTTCTTC.